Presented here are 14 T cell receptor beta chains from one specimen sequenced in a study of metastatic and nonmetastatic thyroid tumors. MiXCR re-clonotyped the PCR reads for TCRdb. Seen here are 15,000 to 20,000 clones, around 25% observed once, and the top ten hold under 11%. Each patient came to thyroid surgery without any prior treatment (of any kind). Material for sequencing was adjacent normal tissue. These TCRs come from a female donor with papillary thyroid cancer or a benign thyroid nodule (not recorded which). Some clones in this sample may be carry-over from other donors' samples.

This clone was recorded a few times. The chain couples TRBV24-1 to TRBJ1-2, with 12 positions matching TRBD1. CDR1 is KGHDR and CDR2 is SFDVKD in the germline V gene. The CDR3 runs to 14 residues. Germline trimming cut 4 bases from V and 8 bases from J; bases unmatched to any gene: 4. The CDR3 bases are TGTGCCACCAGTGACACCGGGACAGGGGGCGGCTACACCTTC. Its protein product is CATSDTGTGGGYTF.

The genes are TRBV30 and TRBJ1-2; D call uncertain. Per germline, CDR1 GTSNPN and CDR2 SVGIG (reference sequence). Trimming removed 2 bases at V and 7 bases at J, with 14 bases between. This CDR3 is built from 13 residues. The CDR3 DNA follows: TGTGCCTGGAGTAGAGGGATGAAATTTGGCTACACCTTC. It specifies CAWSRGMKFGYTF.

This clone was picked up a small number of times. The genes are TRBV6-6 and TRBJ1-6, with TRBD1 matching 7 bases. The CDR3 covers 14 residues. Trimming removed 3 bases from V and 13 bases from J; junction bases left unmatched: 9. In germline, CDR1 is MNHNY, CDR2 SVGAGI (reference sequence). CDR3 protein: CASSYGTELIPLHF. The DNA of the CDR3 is TGTGCCAGCAGTTATGGGACAGAGCTTATCCCCCTCCACTTT.

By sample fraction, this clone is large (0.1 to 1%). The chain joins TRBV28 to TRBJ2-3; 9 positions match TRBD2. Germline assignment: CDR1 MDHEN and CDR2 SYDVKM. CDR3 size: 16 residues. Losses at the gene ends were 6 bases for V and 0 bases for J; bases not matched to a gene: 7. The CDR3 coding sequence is TGTGCCAGCAGGGACGTAGCGGGAGCTAGCACAGATACGCAGTATTTT. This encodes CASRDVAGASTDTQYF.

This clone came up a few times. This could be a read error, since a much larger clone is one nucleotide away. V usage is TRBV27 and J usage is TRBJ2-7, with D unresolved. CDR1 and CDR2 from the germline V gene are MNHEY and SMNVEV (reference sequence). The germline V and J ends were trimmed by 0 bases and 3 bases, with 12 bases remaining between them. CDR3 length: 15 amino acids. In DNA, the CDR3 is TGTGCCAGCAGTTTATCCACCGTAGGGCTCTACGAGCAGTACTTC. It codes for CASSLSTVGLYEQYF.

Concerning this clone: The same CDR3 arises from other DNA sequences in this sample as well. This chain's CDR3 is CASSLEWVDLGNEQFF. The CDR3 DNA reads TGTGCCAGCAGCTTAGAATGGGTTGATCTCGGCAATGAGCAGTTCTTC. The rearrangement uses TRBV11-2 and TRBJ2-1; D is uncertain. V shed 0 bases and J shed 6 bases, with 15 bases lying between them. Germline loops: CDR1 SGHAT, CDR2 FQNNGV. The CDR3 is made up of 16 amino acids.

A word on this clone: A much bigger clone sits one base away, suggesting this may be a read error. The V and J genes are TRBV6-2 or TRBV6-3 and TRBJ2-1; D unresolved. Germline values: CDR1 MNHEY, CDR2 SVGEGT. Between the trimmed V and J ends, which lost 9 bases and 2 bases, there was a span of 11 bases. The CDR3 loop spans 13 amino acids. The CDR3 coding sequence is TGTGCCAGTAACCTATCGCCCTACAATGAGCAGTTCTTC. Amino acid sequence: CASNLSPYNEQFF.

This CDR3 is CASIAGVSGEQFF. CDR3 nucleotide sequence: TGTGCCAGTATAGCGGGAGTCTCCGGTGAGCAGTTCTTC. V usage is TRBV6-1 and J usage is TRBJ2-1; 9 positions match TRBD2. The CDR3 sequence is 13 residues long. V was pared by 9 bases and J by 9 bases, with 9 bases of the junction left unmatched. Germline CDR1 MNHNS, CDR2 SASEGT.

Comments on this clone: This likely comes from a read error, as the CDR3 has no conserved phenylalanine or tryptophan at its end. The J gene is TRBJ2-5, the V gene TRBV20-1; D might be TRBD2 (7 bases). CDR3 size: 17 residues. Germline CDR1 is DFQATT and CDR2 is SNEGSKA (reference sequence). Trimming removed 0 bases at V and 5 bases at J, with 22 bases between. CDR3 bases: TGCAGTGCTAGAGATCCGGGGGGCGTAGCAGGGTGGGAGACCCAGTACCTC. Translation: CSARDPGGVAGWETQYL.

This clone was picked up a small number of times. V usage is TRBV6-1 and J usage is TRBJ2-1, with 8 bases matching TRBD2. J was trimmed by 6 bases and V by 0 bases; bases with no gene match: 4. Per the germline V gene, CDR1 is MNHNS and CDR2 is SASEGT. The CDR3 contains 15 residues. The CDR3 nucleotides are TGTGCCAGCAGTGAAGCTAGCGGGGCCTTCAATGAGCAGTTCTTC. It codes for CASSEASGAFNEQFF.

CDR3 loop: CASSIRAGAFYEQYF. The CDR3 coding sequence is TGTGCCAGTAGTATACGAGCGGGAGCGTTTTACGAGCAGTACTTC. J is TRBJ2-7 and V is TRBV19, with 8 bases identical to TRBD2. Losses at the gene ends were 2 bases for V and 4 bases for J; bases not matched to a gene: 7. Germline-derived CDR1 and CDR2 are LNHDA and SQIVND (reference sequence). This CDR3 has 15 amino acids.

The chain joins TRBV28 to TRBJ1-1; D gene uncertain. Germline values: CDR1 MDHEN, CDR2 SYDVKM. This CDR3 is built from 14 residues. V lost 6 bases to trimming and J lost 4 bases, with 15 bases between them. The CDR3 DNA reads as TGTGCCAGCAGCCGTAGGAGGGATGCCACTGAAGCTTTCTTT. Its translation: CASSRRRDATEAFF.

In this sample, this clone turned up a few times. The CDR3: CATSDGDREVDTIYF. CDR3 DNA sequence: TGTGCCACCAGTGATGGGGACAGGGAAGTAGACACCATATATTTT. The chain carries TRBV24-1 and TRBJ1-3; 9 bases are shared with TRBD1. With V trimmed by 3 bases and J by 8 bases, 7 bases remained unmatched. The CDR3 covers 15 residues. CDR1 and CDR2 (germline): KGHDR, SFDVKD.

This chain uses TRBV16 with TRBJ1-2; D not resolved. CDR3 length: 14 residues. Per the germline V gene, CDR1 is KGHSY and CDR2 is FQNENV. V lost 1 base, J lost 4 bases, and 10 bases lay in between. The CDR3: CASSQFQMAYGYTF. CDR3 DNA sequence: TGTGCCAGCAGCCAATTCCAGATGGCCTATGGCTACACCTTC.